These 30 T cell receptor beta chains were sequenced from one sample in a study of T cells expressing NK-cell markers. TCRdb reprocessed the 5' RACE reads, with one entry per CDR3 protein and no DNA. This specimen shows some 410,000 distinct CDR3 sequences; the ten leading clones hold 7.3%. The sample consisted of blood T cells: a sorted CD56 or NKG2C T cell subset, CD4+ or CD8+ T cells, or bulk PBMC T cells (not recorded which). The receptor set was obtained from a woman aged 18 to 75 in good health.

The chain uses TRBV20-1 and TRBJ1-1. The CDR3 runs to 11 residues. Germline V gene sequence: CDR1 DFQATT, CDR2 SNEGSKA (reference sequence). The CDR3 spells CSASWGPEAFF.

The gene calls are TRBV6-2 or TRBV6-3 and TRBJ2-1; there is no DNA to check the TCRdb D call of TRBD2. The length of the CDR3 is 21 residues. Looked up from germline, CDR1 is MNHEY and CDR2 is SVGEGT. CDR3 amino acids: CASSPLSGTGSSGGRAPEQFF.

V usage is TRBV30 and J usage is TRBJ2-7; lacking DNA, the TRBD1 call made by TCRdb goes unchecked. This CDR3 has 13 residues. Germline CDR1 GTSNPN, CDR2 SVGIG (reference sequence). The CDR3 sequence is CACSRDKTYEQYF.

The chain has TRBV29-1 and TRBJ1-2; lacking DNA, the TRBD1 call made by TCRdb goes unchecked. Germline lookup yields CDR1 SQVTM and CDR2 ANQGSEA. This CDR3 spans 14 amino acids. CDR3 sequence reads: CSVEEGQGAGGYTF.

J is TRBJ1-4 and V is TRBV18. CDR1 and CDR2 (germline): KGHSH, LQKENI. This CDR3 has 15 amino acids. CDR3 amino acids: CASSPPDWDNEKLFF. Full variable domain (outside the CDR3, taken from reference TRBV18 and TRBJ1-4): NAGVMQNPRHLVRRRGQEARLRCSPMKGHSHVYWYRQLPEEGLKFMVYLQKENIIDESGMPKERFSAEFPKEGPSILRIQQVVRGDSAAYFCASSPPDWDNEKLFFGSGTQLSVL.

The rearrangement joins TRBV6-5 to TRBJ2-3; TCRdb calls TRBD1, which cannot be checked without DNA. The CDR3 covers 16 residues. Germline V lookup: CDR1 MNHEY, CDR2 SVGAGI. The CDR3 spells CASSYSRGPSTDTQYF.

The chain combines TRBV28 with TRBJ2-1; TCRdb gives TRBD2 as the D gene, but with no DNA this cannot be confirmed. The CDR3 length is 14 residues. Germline-derived CDR1 and CDR2 are MDHEN and SYDVKM. CDR3 loop: CASSLRLAPNEQFF.

V and J are TRBV5-6 and TRBJ2-1; the TCRdb D gene call, TRBD2, has no DNA to confirm it. The CDR3 has 15 residues. Germline V CDR1 and CDR2: SGHDT, YYEEEE. This CDR3 reads CASSLVLAAYNEQFF.

This chain joins TRBV15 and TRBJ2-1; without DNA, the TCRdb call of TRBD1 cannot be checked. There are 13 residues in the CDR3. Germline CDR1 LNHNV, CDR2 YYDKDF (reference sequence). CDR3 protein: CATSRGRYNEQFF.

The chain couples TRBV30 to TRBJ2-1; TCRdb proposes TRBD1, but this gene call is untestable without DNA. This CDR3 has 14 residues. Germline CDR1 is GTSNPN and CDR2 is SVGIG (reference sequence). The CDR3 protein is CAWKGQTVDRGQFF.

V and J are TRBV6-1 and TRBJ2-2; TCRdb indicates TRBD2, and absent DNA this call remains unverified. This CDR3 comprises 14 residues. CDR1 is MNHNS, CDR2 SASEGT, per germline. The chain's CDR3 is CASSQGLHTGELFF.

The V and J genes are TRBV7-2 and TRBJ1-5; TCRdb outputs TRBD1, but without DNA this stays unchecked. Per germline, CDR1 SGHTA and CDR2 FQGNSA. The CDR3 runs 16 residues. The CDR3 is CASSFHRGGSNQPQHF.

V and J are TRBV11-2 and TRBJ2-5; the TCRdb D gene call, TRBD1, has no DNA to confirm it. The CDR3 extends over 13 amino acids. CDR1 is SGHAT, CDR2 FQNNGV, per germline. The CDR3 sequence is CASSETGGETQYF.

This rearrangement joins TRBV6-2 or TRBV6-3 to TRBJ1-5. CDR1 is MNHEY and CDR2 is SVGEGT in the germline V gene. The CDR3 runs 17 residues. CDR3 amino acids: CASSRAGGLNSNQPQHF.

This chain links TRBV29-1 with TRBJ2-3. The CDR3 is 13 residues long. Germline CDR1 and CDR2: SQVTM and ANQGSEA. CDR3 residues: CSVPNYSADTQYF.

The V call is TRBV28, the J call TRBJ2-7. This CDR3 is built from 11 residues. The germline CDR1 and CDR2 sequences are MDHEN and SYDVKM. This CDR3 is CASSPDFYQYF.

This rearrangement joins TRBV12-3 or TRBV12-4 to TRBJ2-4; absent DNA, TCRdb's TRBD1 call cannot be checked. The CDR3 is 15 residues long. CDR3 region: CASSKTGGAGNIQYF.

The chain uses TRBV7-2 and TRBJ2-7; without DNA, the TCRdb call of TRBD2 cannot be checked. Germline lookup yields CDR1 SGHTA and CDR2 FQGNSA. The CDR3 contains 15 residues. Here the CDR3 reads CASSLGGMVSYEQYF.

The V gene is TRBV6-2 or TRBV6-3, the J gene TRBJ2-1. The V gene's germline CDR1 is MNHEY and CDR2 SVGEGT. The CDR3 is 12 residues long. The CDR3 is CASSSLGLEQFF.

The chain combines TRBV30 with TRBJ2-1; TCRdb's D call, TRBD2, is unchecked because there is no DNA. Germline V gene sequence: CDR1 GTSNPN, CDR2 SVGIG (reference sequence). This CDR3 comprises 14 residues. The CDR3 protein is CAWSVTSGNNEQFF.

The genes are TRBV20-1 and TRBJ2-1; with no DNA, the TCRdb D assignment of TRBD1 cannot be verified. The CDR3 totals 12 residues. Germline CDR1 DFQATT, CDR2 SNEGSKA (reference sequence). The CDR3 sequence is CSASPGYGEQFF.

The genes are TRBV5-5 and TRBJ2-7; without DNA, the TCRdb call of TRBD1 cannot be checked. Germline values: CDR1 SGHKS, CDR2 YYEKEE (reference sequence). The CDR3 runs to 13 residues. CDR3 amino acids: CASSPDNFYEQYF. Together with reference TRBV5-5 and TRBJ2-7, the CDR3 gives the full variable domain: DAGVTQSPTHLIKTRGQQVTLRCSPISGHKSVSWYQQVLGQGPQFIFQYYEKEERGRGNFPDRFSARQFPNYSSELNVNALLLGDSALYLCASSPDNFYEQYFGPGTRLTVT.

The chain carries TRBV29-1 and TRBJ2-7. Germline V gives CDR1 SQVTM, CDR2 ANQGSEA. This CDR3 comprises 15 residues. The CDR3 spells CSVEDVETDPYEQYF.

The V and J genes are TRBV20-1 and TRBJ2-7; absent DNA, TCRdb's TRBD1 call cannot be checked. Germline V CDR1 and CDR2: DFQATT, SNEGSKA (reference sequence). The length of the CDR3 is 16 residues. CDR3 sequence reads: CSARGALQGLVYEQYF.

The V call is TRBV7-2, the J call TRBJ1-1; TCRdb's assignment of TRBD1 cannot be checked, as there is no DNA. Germline CDR1 SGHTA, CDR2 FQGNSA. The CDR3 contains 15 residues. CDR3 residues: CASSPGTFFGTEAFF.

This sequence joins TRBV4-2 and TRBJ1-6; TCRdb names TRBD1, which stays unverified in the absence of DNA. The length of the CDR3 is 15 residues. Germline values: CDR1 LGHNA, CDR2 YNFKEQ. The CDR3: CASTRAATSNSPLHF.

This sequence joins TRBV12-3 or TRBV12-4 and TRBJ1-6; absent DNA, TCRdb's TRBD1 call cannot be checked. This CDR3 has 14 amino acids. The CDR3 is CASSDFRDGSPLHF.

The chain carries TRBV20-1 and TRBJ2-4; TCRdb picks TRBD1, but there is no DNA to check that call. The CDR3 extends over 18 amino acids. Germline V gives CDR1 DFQATT, CDR2 SNEGSKA (reference sequence). The CDR3 is CSARRTGGADWVKNIQYF.

This rearrangement joins TRBV28 to TRBJ2-1; the D gene TCRdb calls, TRBD2, cannot be checked with no DNA. The CDR3 consists of 15 residues. Per germline, CDR1 MDHEN and CDR2 SYDVKM. This CDR3 reads CASRTGLAGVNEQFF.

The chain carries TRBV25-1 and TRBJ1-1; TCRdb proposes TRBD1, but this gene call is untestable without DNA. CDR1 and CDR2 from the germline V gene are MGHDK and SYGVNS. The CDR3 contains 14 residues. The CDR3 spells CASRKTGSNTEAFF.